The present entry profiles one TCR beta chain with its context. Its antigen is still unknown. Per-base qualities were not stored, and no clone one base away is much larger. The entry originates in a study of shared clonotypes between healthy human individuals (TCRdb year 2020). About the investigation overall: The cohort comprised a couple of women and a few men aged 18 to 49 years. Per donor, leukapheresis produced somewhere between about 0.9 and 9.5 billion PBMCs. The study deeply sequenced blood TCR repertoires of about 5 healthy adults to estimate repertoire size and the extent of clonotype sharing between individuals. Per donor, three plates each were used for CD4 naive and CD4 memory, two for CD8 naive, and one for CD8 memory. Libraries were prepared and TCR repertoires were sequenced by different laboratories using diverse techniques, in order to increase sequencing depth and limit assay-specific biases.

The research as a whole found: Naive subsets generally had larger estimated clonotype richness than memory subsets did. Sharing across a few donors was observed for about 5% of naive CD4, over 3% of naive CD8, 2.3% of memory CD4, and about 0.4% of memory CD8 clonotypes. Sampling was limited to blood, and TCR repertoires in tissue likely differ from TCR repertoires in blood. Incomplete sequencing was indicated by rarefaction of sorted-subset datasets, despite the large sequencing depth. Pairwise subsampling led to the expectation that sequencing depth would affect the degree of clonotype sharing among donors. The genetic and exposure-history diversity represented was limited by the small number of donors. Compared with non-shared clonotypes, clonotypes shared by all four sorted-subset donors had higher generation probabilities.

The donors were healthy, HIV-negative adults who had no recently reported acute infections or vaccinations. Only Caucasian adults living in Nashville, Tennessee, USA were represented among the donors. CD4+ T cells were enriched by magnetic negative selection; naive cells were then positively selected on CD45RA, and the negative fraction formed the memory subset. After blood collection by leukapheresis, PBMCs were isolated using Ficoll-Histopaque density gradient centrifugation and then cryopreserved in the vapor phase of liquid nitrogen. Analytical flow cytometry was used to check the purity and quantity of every magnetically sorted T cell population. Each sorted fraction had its genomic DNA isolated and then quantified by UV absorbance on a Nanodrop 2000c. CDR1 is given as MDHEN and CDR2 as SYDVKM, both from the germline V gene. The CDR3 starts with the cysteine, ends with the phenylalanine, and has 18 residues. Only CDR3 DNA is held: 54 bases, read in frame from base 1. The germline V end is reduced by 8 bases and the J end by 8 bases; junction bases left unmatched: 22.

Using the deep immunoSEQ assay, TCR CDR3 regions were amplified from genomic DNA by multiplex PCR. Genomic DNA extracted from each cell subset was distributed evenly over all wells of several immunoSEQ 96-well plates, and each plate served as one replicate. For sorted subsets, around 200 ng genomic DNA, equal to 30,000 or so T cell genomes, was loaded into each replicate PCR. Purified libraries were measured with a Qubit 3.0 fluorometer, size-checked on a Bioanalyzer 2100, and measured again with the KAPA Library Quantification kit. Every immunoSEQ 96-well plate was sequenced on a dedicated single-read 150-cycle Illumina NextSeq 550 flow cell. As for the authors' bioinformatics: Because the immunoSEQ output included only junctional sequences and no quality scores, the filtering could not be the same as the filtering used for full-length reads. Sequences were annotated with PyIR, a Python wrapper for IgBLAST v1.9, using IMGT germline references to assign V/J genes and CDR3. Reads were filtered out if the reads had weak V/J assignments (E-value above 1e-6), no CDR3, stop codons, out-of-frame junctions, or ambiguous translated residues. V3J clonotypes were defined as sequences sharing the same inferred V gene, J gene, and CDR3 amino acid sequence. Percentage overlap between repertoires was calculated by dividing the number of shared unique clonotypes by the size of the smaller repertoire. Three approaches were used to assess repertoire richness: RTK rarefaction, the Chao1 estimator, and Recon v2.1 estimates of unobserved clonotypes. Generation probabilities were computed with OLGA for all TCRbeta clonotypes obtained by the gDNA method from a few donors. Drawn from immuneACCESS, this table holds only the in-frame rearrangements with V and J called that TCRdb kept. Clones are partly lost; checked studies trace under half to an unresolved V gene and leave the rest unexplained. The V and J calls and clone size were taken over from that table, and D and trimming were inferred from the DNA. Present in this sample are about a million clones, 60% to 80% of which were seen just once. The ten largest clones represent 0.7% to 0.95% of the sample.

The receptor comes from a man younger than 30 in good health. Some clones in this sample may be carry-over from other donors' samples. Sequenced material: memory CD4+ T cells from PBMCs. This specimen's cell subset or site label, per the study, means: CD45RA-negative fraction. The chain uses TRBV28 and TRBJ2-1, with TRBD2 identical over 9 junction bases. In nucleotides, the sequence is TGTGCCAGCTCCTTGGGGCTAGCGGGACCTGGACAGGTTTATGAGCAGTTCTTC. Translation gives CASSLGLAGPGQVYEQFF. Joined to the reference TRBV28 and TRBJ2-1 proteins, this CDR3 gives the full variable domain: DVKVTQSSRYLVKRTGEKVFLECVQDMDHENMFWYRQDPGLGLRLIYFSYDVKMKEKGDIPEGYSVSREKKERFSLILESASTNQTSMYLCASSLGLAGPGQVYEQFFGPGTRLTVL.